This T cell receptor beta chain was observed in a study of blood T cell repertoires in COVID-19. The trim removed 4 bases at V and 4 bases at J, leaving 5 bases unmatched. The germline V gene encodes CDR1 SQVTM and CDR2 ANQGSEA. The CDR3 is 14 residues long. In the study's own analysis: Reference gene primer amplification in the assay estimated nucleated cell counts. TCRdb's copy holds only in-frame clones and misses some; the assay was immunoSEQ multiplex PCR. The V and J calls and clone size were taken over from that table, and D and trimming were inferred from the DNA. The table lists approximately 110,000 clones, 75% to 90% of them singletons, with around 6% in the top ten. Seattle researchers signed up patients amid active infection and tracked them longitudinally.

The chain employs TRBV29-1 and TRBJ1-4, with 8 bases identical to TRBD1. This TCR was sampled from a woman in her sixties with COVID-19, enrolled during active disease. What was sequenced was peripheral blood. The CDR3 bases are TGCAGCGTTGTAGGGACAGGCATTAATGAAAAACTGTTTTTT. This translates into CSVVGTGINEKLFF.